This record concerns one T cell receptor (beta chain) sequence. Its target antigen remains unknown. No qualities accompany the bases; no much larger clone lies one base away. Unstimulated CD4+ memory cells were also sequenced in three donor pairs, together with CD4+ naive, CD8+ TEMRA, CD8+ naive and CD8+ effector memory subsets. Sorted unstimulated T cells and proliferating T cells recovered from mixed lymphocyte reactions were subjected to TCRbeta CDR3 sequencing. Fresh whole blood from nine to eleven HLA-typed healthy donors served as the source for isolating PBMCs. This sample stems from a study of siplizumab effects on memory and regulatory T cells (dated by TCRdb to about 2019). About the full investigation: The study examined how the anti-CD2 antibody siplizumab affects alloreactive T-cell subsets in allogeneic mixed lymphocyte reactions built from human PBMCs. The paper as a whole reports these results and caveats: Roughly 80-97% of proliferating CD4+ or CD8+ clones could not be assigned a naive or memory phenotype. Greater diversity appeared to be present in unstimulated naive T cells than in memory T cells, and a substantial contribution to the alloresponse seemed to be made by naive cells. The cumulative frequency of alloreactive sequences that could be traced back to unstimulated CD4+ memory T cells was significantly reduced by siplizumab. Sequences below about 10^-5 frequency were poorly captured, so only a minor fraction of alloreactive clones could be mapped to unstimulated subsets. Of the alloreactive CD4+ clones that could be mapped, the Treg-derived share averaged approximately 67% with siplizumab compared with around 27% in control reactions. The suppressive function of proliferating Tregs from siplizumab cultures was not functionally confirmed.

The library was built by means of the immunoSEQ multiplex PCR assay. Approximately 93,000 TCR templates per sample were assayed by the deep sequencing platform. Genomic DNA extracted from sorted T cells was used for TCRbeta CDR3 sequencing. In the paper's pipeline: Clonal analysis of TCRbeta CDR3 data was done in the R programming language. Alloreactive CD4+ and CD8+ clones were identified by comparing unstimulated samples to CFSE-low samples taken after the reaction. Alloreactive CD4+ clones were assigned to regulatory or non-regulatory origin by matching sequences to sorted unstimulated Treg and non-Treg repertoires. Sourced from immuneACCESS, this table was stored by TCRdb with only in-frame sequences that have V and J called. A share of the clones is absent; for the studies checked, an unresolved V gene accounts for under half, and the remainder has no known explanation. Clone size and the V and J calls come from that table; the DNA yielded D and trimming. This sample gives about 63,000 clones in total; less than 90% of them show up just once. 3.5% to 4% of the sample goes to the ten largest clones.

The receptor's source is a human donor in good health. The sequenced sample was memory CD4+ T cells sorted from blood. The cell subset or site label for this specimen denotes: unstimulated CD4+ memory T cells.

CDR3 sequence: CASSMTGNFHEQYF. The DNA sequence follows: TGTGCCAGCAGCATGACAGGGAACTTTCACGAGCAGTACTTC. This chain is built from TRBV5-6 and TRBJ2-7, with TRBD1 matching 7 junction bases. The CDR3 measures 14 amino acids from cysteine to phenylalanine. Only the CDR3 DNA stays, 42 bases, in frame from base 1. The germline V gene supplies CDR1 SGHDT and CDR2 YYEEEE. Relative to germline, V is missing 4 bases and J is missing 5 bases, with 9 bases of the junction outside any gene match.